A single sample gave rise to the 27 T cell receptor beta chains below, sequenced in a study of blood T cell repertoires in COVID-19. Sequencing was performed with immunoSEQ multiplex PCR; in TCRdb, only in-frame clones are kept and a portion is missing. The sample shows hundreds of thousands of clones, 88% of them seen only once. The sample comprised peripheral blood. The receptor source for this set is a woman aged 50 to 60 with COVID-19, enrolled during active disease.

In its sample, this clone was seen a few times. The gene calls are TRBV10-2 and TRBJ2-2, with TRBD1 matching 7 bases. This CDR3 region has 13 residues. V shed 8 bases and J 6 bases; nucleotides not matched to a gene: 6. Germline V CDR1 and CDR2: WSHSY, SAAADI. CDR3 DNA: TGCGCCAGCCGGGACAGCCTCTCCGGGGAGCTGTTTTTT. Encoded protein: CASRDSLSGELFF.

J is TRBJ1-6 and V is TRBV2; TRBD1 is a possible D gene (6 bases). The CDR3 runs 13 residues. V was clipped by 5 bases and J by 14 bases, with 16 bases between them. CDR1 and CDR2 (germline): SNHLY, FYNNEI. The DNA of the CDR3 is TGTGCCAGCAGTCGGGACACTGTCTCGACCCTCCACTTT. Translation gives CASSRDTVSTLHF.

The V and J genes are TRBV5-1 and TRBJ1-3, with D tentatively TRBD1 (6 bases). Trimming removed 4 bases at V and 0 bases at J, with 17 bases between. The CDR3 has 17 residues. Germline V gene data show CDR1 as SGHRS and CDR2 as YFSETQ. CDR3 sequence reads: CASSLTGTRVSGNTIYF. The CDR3 DNA reads TGCGCCAGCAGCCTGACCGGGACACGCGTCTCTGGAAACACCATATATTTT.

The chain has TRBV5-4 and TRBJ2-3; TRBD2 matches at 11 bases. Germline lookup yields CDR1 SGHNT and CDR2 YYREEE (reference sequence). The CDR3 sequence is 15 residues long. Trimming took 3 bases from V and 3 from J; bases not matched to a gene: 3. The CDR3 nucleotides read TGTGCCAGCAGCTCTCCTAGCGGGGGGACAGATACGCAGTATTTT. It translates to CASSSPSGGTDTQYF.

Only one count was recorded for this clone. The chain couples TRBV9 to TRBJ1-1; D call uncertain. From germline, CDR1 is SGDLS and CDR2 YYNGEE. CDR3 length equals 13 residues. Deletions cut 3 bases from V and 3 bases from J, with 9 bases between. CDR3 sequence: CASSANKDTEAFF. CDR3 in DNA: TGTGCCAGCAGCGCGAACAAAGACACTGAAGCTTTCTTT.

V and J are TRBV30 and TRBJ2-7; 12 bases are shared with TRBD2. V lost 0 bases and J lost 5; bases outside the gene matches: 5. This CDR3 is built from 15 residues. Germline lookup yields CDR1 GTSNPN and CDR2 SVGIG (reference sequence). The DNA of the CDR3 is TGTGCCTGGAGTGTCTCTAGCGGGGGGGCTGACGAGCAGTACTTC. Its translation: CAWSVSSGGADEQYF.

J is TRBJ1-3 and V is TRBV10-3; D is undetermined. This CDR3 spans 12 amino acids. The germline V gene has CDR1 ENHRY and CDR2 SYGVKD. V lost 5 bases to trimming and J lost 7 bases, with 9 bases between them. As DNA, the CDR3 is TGTGCCATCAGTCGACGGGAGAACACCATATATTTT. Translation gives CAISRRENTIYF.

This clone was recorded once. V usage is TRBV4-1 and J usage is TRBJ2-3; D remains ambiguous. V lost 2 bases and J 6 bases, leaving 15 bases between the germline ends. CDR1 and CDR2 from the germline V gene are MGHRA and YSYEKL. The CDR3 sequence is 15 residues long. CDR3 region: CASSQIGLGPDTQYF. The CDR3 DNA sequence: TGCGCCAGCAGCCAAATCGGCCTAGGTCCGGATACGCAGTATTTT.

V usage is TRBV4-1 and J usage is TRBJ2-3, with D possibly matching TRBD1 (6 bases). Trimming cost V 7 bases and J 2 bases, with 13 bases left between them. The germline V gene has CDR1 MGHRA and CDR2 YSYEKL. CDR3 size: 14 residues. CDR3 bases: TGCGCCAGCACCCGGGACACCCACACAGATACGCAGTATTTT. Protein product: CASTRDTHTDTQYF.

Note on this clone: The sample carries other DNA sequences with the same CDR3. The J gene is TRBJ2-7, the V gene TRBV6-5, with 8 bases lining up with TRBD2. CDR3 length: 14 amino acids. V dropped 6 bases and J dropped 0; count of bases not matched to a gene: 4. Germline CDR1 and CDR2: MNHEY and SVGAGI. For the CDR3, the DNA is TGTGCCAGCAGCCGCGGGGGGTACTCCTACGAGCAGTACTTC. It yields the protein CASSRGGYSYEQYF.

CDR3 bases: TGTGCCAGCAGCCTCAGGAGGGGACAGGGGTATGGAACTAATGAAAAACTGTTTTTT. It specifies CASSLRRGQGYGTNEKLFF. The chain recombines TRBV3-1 (or the pseudogene TRBV3-2) with TRBJ1-4; 10 positions agree with TRBD1. Germline CDR1 and CDR2: LGHDT and YNNKEL (reference sequence). The CDR3 covers 19 residues. The junction had 12 bases not matched to a gene; V was cut back by 4 bases and J by 1 base.

This rearrangement joins TRBV19 to TRBJ1-5, with TRBD1 matching over 8 bases. The CDR3 totals 13 residues. With 4 bases clipped from V and 7 bases from J, the junction kept 3 bases outside the gene matches. The germline CDR1 and CDR2 sequences are LNHDA and SQIVND (reference sequence). The CDR3 nucleotides are TGTGCCAGTAGTAGGACAGGGTTGCAGCCCCAGCATTTT. It codes for CASSRTGLQPQHF. The full variable domain, in which reference TRBV19 and TRBJ1-5 provide the parts outside the CDR3, is DGGITQSPKYLFRKEGQNVTLSCEQNLNHDAMYWYRQDPGQGLRLIYYSQIVNDFQKGDIAEGYSVSREKKESFPLTVTSAQKNPTAFYLCASSRTGLQPQHFGDGTRLSIL.

This clone was detected a few times. V usage is TRBV5-4 and J usage is TRBJ2-7; 11 bases are a match to TRBD1. Germline CDR1 SGHNT, CDR2 YYREEE (reference sequence). V was clipped by 9 bases and J by 5 bases; unmatched bases: 7. The CDR3 totals 13 residues. The CDR3 bases are TGTGCCACCGGCCGGGACAGGGGGGACGAGCAGTACTTC. Amino acid sequence: CATGRDRGDEQYF.

This clone was seen more than once but under ten times. J is TRBJ1-1 and V is TRBV18; D is possibly TRBD1 (5 bases). The CDR3 loop spans 14 amino acids. The V gene lost 0 bases and the J gene lost 6 bases, with 11 bases spanning the gap. Germline CDR1 is KGHSH and CDR2 is LQKENI. Written as DNA, the CDR3 is TGTGCCAGCTCACCACCTTACAGGATCGCTGAAGCTTTCTTT. It translates to CASSPPYRIAEAFF.

The chain employs TRBV7-2 and TRBJ1-5; possible D gene TRBD1, 5 bases. Germline CDR1 SGHTA, CDR2 FQGNSA. The V end was cut by 5 bases, the J end by 6 bases, with 17 bases between. The CDR3 extends over 15 amino acids. As DNA, the CDR3 is TGTGCCAGCAGCCCTGGAGCGGGGGTCGTTCAGCCCCAGCATTTT. Its protein is CASSPGAGVVQPQHF.

This chain links TRBV5-1 with TRBJ2-7; the match to TRBD2 covers 7 bases. CDR3 length equals 15 residues. The trim removed 2 bases at V and 6 bases at J, leaving 11 bases unmatched. In germline, CDR1 is SGHRS, CDR2 YFSETQ. The DNA for the CDR3 is TGCGCCAGCAGCTTCGCCACGGGACTACTTGGCGAGCAGTACTTC. This codes for CASSFATGLLGEQYF.

There are a few counts of this clone. This sequence joins TRBV5-5 and TRBJ1-1, with D possibly TRBD1 on 5 matching bases. CDR3 size: 14 residues. Trimming cost V 2 bases and J 0 bases, with 8 bases left between them. Germline V gives CDR1 SGHKS, CDR2 YYEKEE (reference sequence). This chain's CDR3 is CASSLQTVNTEAFF. CDR3 DNA: TGTGCCAGCAGCTTACAGACAGTGAACACTGAAGCTTTCTTT.

This CDR3 reads CASSQGWTANYGYTF. The CDR3 DNA reads as TGTGCCAGCAGCCAAGGTTGGACAGCTAACTATGGCTACACCTTC. The chain carries TRBV14 and TRBJ1-2, with D perhaps TRBD1 (6 bases). The V end was cut by 1 base, the J end by 0 bases, with 9 bases between. The CDR3 spans 15 residues. The germline V gene has CDR1 SGHDN and CDR2 FVKESK.

The chain couples TRBV12-3 or TRBV12-4 to TRBJ1-5; maybe TRBD1 (5 bases). V was cut by 10 bases and J by 7 bases, with 17 bases left in between. This CDR3 comprises 13 residues. CDR3 nucleotide sequence: TGTGCCACCGTCGGGGCCCGGGGGCAGCCCCAGCATTTT. As protein: CATVGARGQPQHF.

The chain carries TRBV3-1 (or the pseudogene TRBV3-2) and TRBJ2-1; D might be TRBD1 (6 bases). CDR1 is LGHDT and CDR2 is YNNKEL in the germline V gene (reference sequence). The CDR3 extends over 13 amino acids. Trimming took 0 bases from V and 7 from J, leaving 7 bases between them. CDR3 sequence: CASSQDRGNEQFF. The CDR3 DNA follows: TGTGCCAGCAGCCAAGACAGGGGAAATGAGCAGTTCTTC.

The chain has TRBV18 and TRBJ1-3; maybe TRBD1 (6 bases). Germline V CDR1 and CDR2: KGHSH, LQKENI. The CDR3 has 15 amino acids. V was trimmed by 9 bases and J by 0 bases, leaving 15 bases between them. The CDR3 protein is CASSSRGASGNTIYF. DNA of the CDR3: TGTGCCAGTTCGTCCAGGGGTGCCTCTGGAAACACCATATATTTT.

The chain is built from TRBV6-1 and TRBJ2-2; the match to TRBD2 covers 7 bases. Germline V lookup: CDR1 MNHNS, CDR2 SASEGT. Losses at the gene ends were 3 bases for V and 4 bases for J; bases not matched to a gene: 5. The CDR3 runs to 15 residues. CDR3 protein: CASSERGTGTGELFF. CDR3 nucleotide sequence: TGTGCCAGCAGTGAGCGGGGGACCGGCACCGGGGAGCTGTTTTTT.

V and J are TRBV7-2 and TRBJ1-2; D remains unclear. Germline V gives CDR1 SGHTA, CDR2 FQGNSA. Trimming pared 6 bases from V and 0 bases from J, leaving 11 bases between. There are 14 residues in the CDR3. Here the CDR3 reads CASRAGSANYGYTF. The DNA for the CDR3 is TGTGCCAGCAGGGCGGGCAGTGCTAACTATGGCTACACCTTC.

V gene TRBV9 combines with J gene TRBJ1-4; 9 bases align to TRBD1. This CDR3 spans 15 amino acids. V lost 0 bases and J lost 4; bases outside the gene matches: 1. The germline CDR1 and CDR2 sequences are SGDLS and YYNGEE. This CDR3 is CASSVGTGVNEKLFF. CDR3 coding DNA: TGTGCCAGCAGCGTAGGGACAGGGGTTAATGAAAAACTGTTTTTT.

The CDR3 loop reads CASSYVWDRGEKLFF. The CDR3 DNA reads TGTGCCAGCAGTTACGTATGGGACAGGGGTGAAAAACTGTTTTTT. V and J are TRBV6-5 and TRBJ1-4, with TRBD1 matching 10 bases. Germline V gene lookup returns CDR1 MNHEY and CDR2 SVGAGI. The CDR3 extends over 15 amino acids. The J segment lost 7 bases and the V segment lost 2 bases, leaving 4 bases of the junction unmatched.

V usage is TRBV30 and J usage is TRBJ1-2; 9 bases line up with TRBD1. The CDR3 totals 15 residues. V was pared by 3 bases and J by 6 bases, with 11 bases of the junction left unmatched. Germline V gives CDR1 GTSNPN, CDR2 SVGIG (reference sequence). The CDR3 sequence: CAWSEDLTGGHGYTF. CDR3 in DNA: TGTGCCTGGAGCGAGGACCTTACAGGGGGCCATGGCTACACCTTC.

The chain recombines TRBV11-1 with TRBJ1-4; tentatively, D is TRBD1 (5 bases). V was pared by 5 bases and J by 8 bases, with 12 bases between. The CDR3 totals 13 residues. The germline V gene encodes CDR1 SGHAT and CDR2 FQDESV (reference sequence). The CDR3 loop is CASSRISGEKLFF. DNA of the CDR3: TGTGCCAGCAGCCGAATCTCAGGGGAAAAACTGTTTTTT. The whole variable domain, filled in from reference TRBV11-1 and TRBJ1-4, reads EAEVAQSPRYKITEKSQAVAFWCDPISGHATLYWYRQILGQGPELLVQFQDESVVDDSQLPKDRFSAERLKGVDSTLKIQPAELGDSAMYLCASSRISGEKLFFGSGTQLSVL.